This TCR beta chain was observed in a study of shared clonotypes between healthy human individuals. Study conclusions and caveats: Although depth was large, rarefaction showed that sequencing of the sorted subsets was incomplete.

V was cut by 2 bases and J by 0 bases, with 10 bases left in between. This CDR3 region has 14 residues. Germline V gene sequence: CDR1 GTSNPN, CDR2 SVGIG (reference sequence). Memory CD4+ cells were the fraction left after CD45RA+ naive selection. Genomic DNA belonging to each subset was distributed in equal measure over several immunoSEQ plates. Assay: immunoSEQ multiplex PCR; the TCRdb copy retains only in-frame clones and omits some. This sample has about 1 million clones; about 77% occur once, and the top ten carry over 1.3%. Concerning this clone: Its target is not known.

Sequenced sample: memory CD4+ T cells sorted from blood. Subset in this sample: CD45RA-negative fraction. J is TRBJ1-1 and V is TRBV30; D gene uncertain. The receptor comes from a man in his late teens or twenties in good health. The CDR3 DNA reads as TGTGCCTGGAGTTTACAGACCATGAACACTGAAGCTTTCTTT. This codes for CAWSLQTMNTEAFF. The whole variable domain, remainder taken from reference TRBV30 and TRBJ1-1, is SQTIHQWPATLVQPVGSPLSLECTVEGTSNPNLYWYRQAAGRGLQLLFYSVGIGQISSEVPQNLSASRPQDRQFILSSKKLLLSDSGFYLCAWSLQTMNTEAFFGQGTRLTVV.